The source of this T cell receptor beta chain is a study of T cell changes during pregnancy in multiple sclerosis. Produced via immunoSEQ multiplex PCR; TCRdb's table is partial and in-frame only. The table lists 70,000 to 75,000 clones, roughly 92% of them singletons, with under 2% in the top ten. The CDR3 runs to 13 residues. Germline-derived CDR1 and CDR2 are SGHTA and FQGNSA. V was clipped by 2 bases and J by 9 bases; unmatched bases: 1. This TCR derives from a female donor with multiple sclerosis, enrolled in a pregnancy study. The starting material was peripheral blood, obtained in the second trimester of pregnancy. The chain links TRBV7-2 to TRBJ2-1; 10 bases are a match to TRBD2. The CDR3: CASSLLAGVEQFF. DNA of the CDR3: TGTGCCAGCAGCTTACTAGCGGGAGTTGAGCAGTTCTTC.